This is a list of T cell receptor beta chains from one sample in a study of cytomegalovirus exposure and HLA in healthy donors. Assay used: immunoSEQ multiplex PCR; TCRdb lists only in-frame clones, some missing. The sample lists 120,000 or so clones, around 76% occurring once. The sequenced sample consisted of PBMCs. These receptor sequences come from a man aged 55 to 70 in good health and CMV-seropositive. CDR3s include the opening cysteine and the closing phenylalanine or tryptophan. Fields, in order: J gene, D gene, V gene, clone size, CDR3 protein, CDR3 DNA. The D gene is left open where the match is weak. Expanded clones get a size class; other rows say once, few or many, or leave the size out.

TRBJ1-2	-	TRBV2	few	CASSELGPLYGYTF	TGTGCCAGCAGTGAGTTGGGGCCATTGTATGGCTACACCTTC
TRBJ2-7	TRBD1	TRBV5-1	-	CASSGDRMSSYEQYF	TGCGCCAGCAGCGGGGACAGGATGAGCTCCTACGAGCAGTACTTC
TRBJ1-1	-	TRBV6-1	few	CATGGGPGTEAFF	TGTGCCACCGGCGGGGGCCCGGGCACTGAAGCTTTCTTT
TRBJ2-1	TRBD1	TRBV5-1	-	CATSGTGYNEQFF	TGCGCCACCTCCGGGACAGGGTACAATGAGCAGTTCTTC
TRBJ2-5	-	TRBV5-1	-	CASSLDITGAGETQYF	TGCGCCAGCAGCTTAGACATAACAGGAGCCGGGGAGACCCAGTACTTC
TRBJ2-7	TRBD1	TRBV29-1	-	CSVEETGGTYEQYF	TGCAGCGTTGAAGAGACAGGGGGCACCTACGAGCAGTACTTC
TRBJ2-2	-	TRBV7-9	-	CASSLQGIGELFF	TGTGCCAGCAGCTTACAGGGGATCGGGGAGCTGTTTTTT
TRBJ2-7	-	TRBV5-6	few	CASSFRRGRYYEQYF	TGTGCCAGCAGCTTCAGGAGGGGAAGATACTACGAGCAGTACTTC
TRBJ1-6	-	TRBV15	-	CATSGLTGMSTLHF	TGTGCCACCAGCGGCCTAACAGGGATGTCAACCCTCCACTTT
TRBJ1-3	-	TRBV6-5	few	CASSADSSSGNTIYF	TGTGCCAGCAGTGCAGACAGTTCCTCTGGAAACACCATATATTTT
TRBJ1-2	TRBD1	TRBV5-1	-	CASGGTATNYGYTF	TGCGCCAGCGGGGGGACAGCGACTAACTATGGCTACACCTTC
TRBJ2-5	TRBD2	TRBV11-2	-	CASSQDSGRKTQYF	TGTGCCAGCAGCCAGGATAGCGGGAGGAAGACCCAGTACTTC
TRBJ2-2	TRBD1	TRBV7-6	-	CASSQLTGLSGELFF	TGTGCCAGCAGTCAGCTGACAGGGTTATCTGGGGAGCTGTTTTTT
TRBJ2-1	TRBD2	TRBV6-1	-	CASRVYAGEYNEQFF	TGTGCCAGCAGGGTCTATGCGGGGGAGTACAATGAGCAGTTCTTC
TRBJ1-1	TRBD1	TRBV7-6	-	CASSSYKGARKNTEAFF	TGTGCCAGCAGCTCCTACAAGGGGGCGCGAAAGAACACTGAAGCTTTCTTT